The 26 T cell receptor beta chains listed next were all sequenced from one sample in a study of beta chain features in type 1 diabetes. Expressed TCRB transcripts got sequenced, as all isolated RNA was reverse transcribed. Sequencing was performed with immunoSEQ multiplex PCR; in TCRdb, only in-frame clones are kept and a portion is missing. The sample yields 120,000 to 150,000 clones, around 9.3% seen once. Source material: naive CD4+ T cells from blood. The receptors here all came from a man aged 18 to 30 in good health.

This clone has only a few counts. The chain couples TRBV19 to TRBJ2-2, with a weak D call TRBD2 (6 bases). Germline CDR1 LNHDA, CDR2 SQIVND (reference sequence). This CDR3 region has 15 residues. Trimming left V 6 bases short and J 1 base short, with 12 bases between. The CDR3 DNA is TGTGCCAGTAGCCAACAGGAGGGGAACACCGGGGAGCTGTTTTTT. It codes for CASSQQEGNTGELFF. Looking up the rest from reference TRBV19 and TRBJ2-2 gives the full variable domain: DGGITQSPKYLFRKEGQNVTLSCEQNLNHDAMYWYRQDPGQGLRLIYYSQIVNDFQKGDIAEGYSVSREKKESFPLTVTSAQKNPTAFYLCASSQQEGNTGELFFGEGSRLTVL.

This clone has more than one count but fewer than ten. The gene calls are TRBV5-4 and TRBJ2-5; TRBD1 agrees at 7 bases. With V trimmed by 0 bases and J by 4 bases, 3 bases remained unmatched. Germline lookup yields CDR1 SGHNT and CDR2 YYREEE (reference sequence). The CDR3 spans 14 residues. The CDR3 spells CASSLGAGGETQYF. CDR3 coding DNA: TGTGCCAGCAGCTTGGGAGCAGGGGGAGAGACCCAGTACTTC.

V is TRBV7-8 and J is TRBJ2-2, with 7 bases aligning to TRBD1. This CDR3 contains 14 residues. The V and J ends lost 6 bases and 3 bases, in that order; junction bases with no gene match: 4. The germline CDR1 and CDR2 sequences are SGHVS and FQNEAQ. CDR3 DNA sequence: TGTGCCAGCAGGCAAACAGGGGACACCGGGGAGCTGTTTTTT. Encoded protein: CASRQTGDTGELFF.

This clone was found a few times. The rearrangement joins TRBV10-3 to TRBJ1-2; 10 positions agree with TRBD1. There are 15 residues in the CDR3. V shed 2 bases and J 3 bases; nucleotides not matched to a gene: 3. Per germline, CDR1 ENHRY and CDR2 SYGVKD. Here the CDR3 DNA reads TGTGCCATCAGTGAGCTCGGGACAGGGGACTATGGCTACACCTTC. Protein product: CAISELGTGDYGYTF.

CDR3 sequence: CASSTTGTGRETQYF. The CDR3 DNA sequence: TGTGCCAGTAGTACCACCGGGACAGGGAGAGAGACCCAGTACTTC. The gene calls are TRBV19 and TRBJ2-5, with 9 bases that match TRBD1. This CDR3 is 15 amino acids long. The V gene end was trimmed by 4 bases and the J gene end by 4 bases; junction bases not matched to a gene: 7. Germline-derived CDR1 and CDR2 are LNHDA and SQIVND (reference sequence).

The chain combines TRBV6-5 with TRBJ2-5, with a tentative D call TRBD2 (6 bases). Per the germline V gene, CDR1 is MNHEY and CDR2 is SVGAGI. This CDR3 spans 15 amino acids. Trimming removed 2 bases from V and 5 bases from J, with 15 bases in between. CDR3: CASSYGRRGMETQYF. Here the CDR3 DNA reads TGTGCCAGCAGTTACGGTCGGAGGGGTATGGAGACCCAGTACTTC.

This clone was detected only a few times. The sample contains more than one DNA sequence encoding this CDR3. This chain joins TRBV7-2 and TRBJ2-3; tentatively, D is TRBD1 (5 bases). The CDR3 sequence is 14 residues long. With 5 bases removed from V and 0 bases from J, the gap between germline ends came to 9 bases. Germline CDR1 and CDR2: SGHTA and FQGNSA. This CDR3 reads CASSLRQSTDTQYF. The CDR3 DNA is TGTGCCAGCAGCCTCCGACAGAGCACAGATACGCAGTATTTT.

The table lists this clone with many counts. The chain recombines TRBV7-9 with TRBJ1-5; 10 bases align to TRBD1. The V and J ends lost 5 bases and 2 bases, in that order; junction bases with no gene match: 6. CDR1 is SEHNR, CDR2 FQNEAQ, per germline (reference sequence). This CDR3 is 16 amino acids long. The CDR3 DNA follows: TGTGCCAGCAGCGGGGACAGGGGCGGGGGCAATCAGCCCCAGCATTTT. Residues: CASSGDRGGGNQPQHF. The variable domain in full, completed from reference TRBV7-9 and TRBJ1-5, reads DTGVSQNPRHKITKRGQNVTFRCDPISEHNRLYWYRQTLGQGPEFLTYFQNEAQLEKSRLLSDRFSAERPKGSFSTLEIQRTEQGDSAMYLCASSGDRGGGNQPQHFGDGTRLSIL.

The chain carries TRBV7-8 and TRBJ1-5; D not certain. V lost 0 bases to trimming and J lost 7 bases, with 7 bases between them. This CDR3 spans 13 amino acids. Germline V lookup: CDR1 SGHVS, CDR2 FQNEAQ. The CDR3: CASSLAPHQPQHF. CDR3 DNA: TGTGCCAGCAGCTTAGCCCCACACCAGCCCCAGCATTTT.

This clone was picked up a small number of times. The chain recombines TRBV28 with TRBJ1-4; D is possibly TRBD1 (5 bases). This CDR3 comprises 12 residues. The germline CDR1 and CDR2 sequences are MDHEN and SYDVKM. V dropped 7 bases and J dropped 8 bases, with 11 bases sitting between them. CDR3 nucleotides: TGTGCCAGCACTTTGGGGGGGGAAAAACTGTTTTTT. This translates into CASTLGGEKLFF.

The table lists this clone with a few counts. The rearrangement links TRBV18 to TRBJ2-2; D may be TRBD1 (6 bases). Per germline, CDR1 KGHSH and CDR2 LQKENI. CDR3 length equals 15 residues. Trimming left V 2 bases short and J 1 base short, with 8 bases between. The DNA of the CDR3 is TGTGCCAGCTCACCAAACAGGGAGAACACCGGGGAGCTGTTTTTT. Translating it yields CASSPNRENTGELFF.

The table lists this clone with a few counts. V usage is TRBV7-9 and J usage is TRBJ1-2, with D perhaps matching TRBD1 (5 bases). CDR3 length equals 15 residues. CDR1 is SEHNR and CDR2 is FQNEAQ in the germline V gene (reference sequence). V was trimmed by 5 bases and J by 4 bases, leaving 17 bases between them. In DNA, the CDR3 is TGTGCCAGCAGCCCACCTCTCGGGGGAGGCTATGGCTACACCTTC. Translating it yields CASSPPLGGGYGYTF.

This clone has a handful of counts. DNA of the CDR3: TGTGCCAGCAGCCCTGGCGGGGTCGGGGAGCTGTTTTTT. This codes for CASSPGGVGELFF. V is TRBV7-9 and J is TRBJ2-2, with a weak D call TRBD2 (6 bases). The germline CDR1 and CDR2 sequences are SEHNR and FQNEAQ (reference sequence). The V end lost 5 bases, the J end lost 7 bases, and 11 bases lay between the germline ends. The CDR3 contains 13 residues.

This clone was seen more than once but under ten times. The chain joins TRBV11-3 to TRBJ2-5; tentatively, D is TRBD2 (5 bases). From germline, CDR1 is SGHNT and CDR2 YENEEA. Trimming stripped 0 bases from V and 1 base from J, with 9 bases between. The CDR3 consists of 15 residues. The CDR3 DNA follows: TGTGCCAGCAGCTTAGATGGGCGGGCCCAAGAGACCCAGTACTTC. Amino acid sequence: CASSLDGRAQETQYF.

V gene TRBV2 combines with J gene TRBJ2-7, with 10 nucleotides matching TRBD1. This CDR3 has 14 residues. J lost 3 bases, V lost 8 bases, and 7 bases had no gene match. CDR1 is SNHLY, CDR2 FYNNEI, per germline. The CDR3 reads CASSRDRGSYEQYF. The CDR3 DNA reads TGTGCCAGCTCCCGGGACAGGGGAAGCTACGAGCAGTACTTC.

In this sample, this clone turned up a few times. The rearrangement links TRBV2 to TRBJ1-5, with D perhaps TRBD1 (5 bases). Trimming stripped 6 bases from V and 4 bases from J, with 16 bases between. Germline CDR1 is SNHLY and CDR2 is FYNNEI. The CDR3 length is 15 residues. The CDR3 region is CASSRDSGGNQPQHF. CDR3 coding DNA: TGTGCCAGCAGCCGGGACTCCGGTGGTAATCAGCCCCAGCATTTT.

This clone has only a few counts. The V call is TRBV5-4, the J call TRBJ2-2; 15 bases fit TRBD2. Germline CDR1 reads SGHNT; CDR2 reads YYREEE (reference sequence). With V trimmed by 4 bases and J by 3 bases, 7 bases remained unmatched. This CDR3 has 18 residues. CDR3 bases: TGTGCCAGCAGCGTCGGACTAGCGGGGGGGCCGGACACCGGGGAGCTGTTTTTT. This translates into CASSVGLAGGPDTGELFF.

This clone was detected only a few times. This chain connects TRBV7-2 to TRBJ2-7, with 9 bases identical to TRBD1. The CDR3 totals 14 residues. CDR1 SGHTA and CDR2 FQGNSA come from the germline V gene. V dropped 7 bases and J dropped 4; count of bases not matched to a gene: 8. The CDR3 coding sequence is TGTGCCAGCATAAGTTACAGGGGGCGGTACGAGCAGTACTTC. Protein: CASISYRGRYEQYF.

The rearrangement uses TRBV11-2 and TRBJ2-7; maybe TRBD2 (6 bases). V lost 4 bases and J lost 4, with 14 bases in between. The CDR3 totals 14 residues. From germline, CDR1 is SGHAT and CDR2 FQNNGV. DNA for the CDR3: TGTGCCAGCAGCTCTTCGGTGGGGGGATACGAGCAGTACTTC. It yields the protein CASSSSVGGYEQYF. Based on the CDR3 plus reference TRBV11-2 and TRBJ2-7, the full variable domain is EAGVAQSPRYKIIEKRQSVAFWCNPISGHATLYWYQQILGQGPKLLIQFQNNGVVDDSQLPKDRFSAERLKGVDSTLKIQPAKLEDSAVYLCASSSSVGGYEQYFGPGTRLTVT.

This clone occurred a few times. This chain uses TRBV7-2 with TRBJ1-3, with 7 bases lining up with TRBD1. This CDR3 region has 14 residues. Trimming cost V 5 bases and J 1 base; bases outside gene matches: 2. In germline, CDR1 is SGHTA, CDR2 FQGNSA. CDR3 nucleotides: TGTGCCAGCAGCCAGGGGGTGTCTGGAAACACCATATATTTT. It codes for CASSQGVSGNTIYF.

This clone was seen at least ten times. This chain connects TRBV25-1 to TRBJ2-1; D is perhaps TRBD1 (5 bases). Looked up from germline, CDR1 is MGHDK and CDR2 is SYGVNS. The CDR3 has 12 residues. Trimming took 6 bases from V and 4 from J, leaving 7 bases between them. This CDR3 reads CASRNRYNEQFF. The CDR3 nucleotides read TGTGCCAGCAGGAACAGGTACAATGAGCAGTTCTTC.

The sample holds many counts of this clone. V usage is TRBV9 and J usage is TRBJ2-3, with 10 nucleotides matching TRBD2. V dropped 4 bases and J dropped 4; count of bases not matched to a gene: 6. The CDR3 extends over 15 amino acids. Germline lookup yields CDR1 SGDLS and CDR2 YYNGEE. In DNA form, the CDR3 reads TGTGCCAGCAGCTTAGCGGGGGGCCGCGCAGATACGCAGTATTTT. This translates into CASSLAGGRADTQYF.

V and J are TRBV7-2 and TRBJ1-6; D unclear. Trimming cost V 6 bases and J 0 bases, with 9 bases left between them. Per the germline V gene, CDR1 is SGHTA and CDR2 is FQGNSA. CDR3 length equals 15 residues. CDR3 amino acids: CASRQQSSYNSPLHF. In DNA, the CDR3 is TGTGCCAGCAGACAACAAAGCTCCTATAATTCACCCCTCCACTTT.

This clone showed up just a few times. The rearrangement links TRBV18 to TRBJ2-2; the D is unclear. CDR3 length: 14 residues. Per germline, CDR1 KGHSH and CDR2 LQKENI. Trimming removed 0 bases from V and 4 bases from J, with 6 bases in between. CDR3 coding DNA: TGTGCCAGCTCACCACCTTCGGGCACCGGGGAGCTGTTTTTT. This gives the protein CASSPPSGTGELFF.

The J gene is TRBJ1-2, the V gene TRBV6-5; perhaps TRBD1 as D (5 bases). The CDR3 loop spans 14 amino acids. Trimming stripped 5 bases from V and 7 bases from J, with 17 bases between. Germline V lookup: CDR1 MNHEY, CDR2 SVGAGI. The CDR3 DNA reads TGTGCCAGCAGTACGGGAGGGGCATCGCGTGGCTACACCTTC. Its translation: CASSTGGASRGYTF.

This clone is a singleton in its sample. The rearrangement links TRBV10-1 to TRBJ1-2; TRBD1 is a possible D gene (6 bases). The CDR3 is 12 amino acids. Germline assignment: CDR1 WNHNN and CDR2 SYGVQD (reference sequence). V was clipped by 8 bases and J by 7 bases, with 14 bases between them. In DNA form, the CDR3 reads TGCGCCAGCGGACAGTCGACGGGTGGCTACACCTTC. Protein product: CASGQSTGGYTF.